This T cell receptor beta chain was found in a study of T-cell reconstitution after alpha-beta-depleted transplantation in children. Unique molecular identifiers were incorporated when the TCRbeta library was constructed. One entry per CDR3 protein, called by TCRdb with MiXCR from the PCR reads. Among some 200,000 distinct CDR3 sequences listed, about 14% were seen once. This clonotype was recorded many times. CDR1 and CDR2 (germline): KGHSH, LQKENI. V lost 3 bases to trimming and J lost 4 bases; unmatched junction nucleotides: 5. The CDR3 contains 15 residues. This material consisted of PBMCs from the stem cell graft donor, taken from the stem cell graft. J is TRBJ2-3 and V is TRBV18; 9 bases align to TRBD2. The receptor's source is a human donor who donated a stem cell graft to a child with acute lymphoblastic leukemia. The CDR3 spells CASSPVRLAADTQYF. In DNA form, the CDR3 reads TGTGCCAGCTCACCCGTCCGACTAGCGGCAGATACGCAGTATTTT.